A single sample gave rise to the 2 T cell receptor beta chains below, sequenced in a study of preoperative IRX-2 immunotherapy in early breast cancer. The protocol was immunoSEQ multiplex PCR, while the TCRdb copy is restricted to in-frame clones and leaves out a portion. The table has around 57,000 clones, approximately 94% seen once. The treatment denotes: preoperative locoregional IRX-2 cytokine immunotherapy. The sample was gathered from a patient treated with IRX-2 immunotherapy. Source of these receptors: a human donor with breast cancer.

In DNA, the CDR3 is TGTGCCAGCAGCCCCGTGTCTGCGTTCAACACCGGGGAGCTGTTTTTT. It translates to CASSPVSAFNTGELFF. The genes are TRBV7-3 and TRBJ2-2; D gene ambiguous. Germline values: CDR1 SGHTA, CDR2 FQGTGA. The CDR3 runs to 16 residues. V lost 5 bases, J lost 2 bases, and 15 bases lay in between.

This clone was seen just once. This sequence joins TRBV4-2 and TRBJ2-4; weak D call: TRBD1 (6 bases). CDR1 LGHNA and CDR2 YNFKEQ come from the germline V gene. The CDR3 loop spans 18 amino acids. V gave up 4 bases and J gave up 0 bases, with 19 bases separating them. The chain's CDR3 is CASSLHAGDKGAKNIQYF. DNA for the CDR3: TGTGCCAGCAGCCTACACGCCGGGGACAAAGGAGCCAAAAACATTCAGTACTTC.